The 24 T cell receptor beta chains below were found in one sample sequenced in a study of T-cell memory formation after mild COVID-19. MiXCR was run by TCRdb on the 5' RACE reads, yielding one entry per CDR3 protein. Of tens of thousands of distinct CDR3 sequences in the sample, more than 10% were seen once. Sequencing input: PBMCs or a T cell subset sorted from them (not recorded which). Source of these receptors: a man aged 18 to 29 who had mild COVID-19 (a few samples of this study predate the infection). Cell type and time point are not known.

The rearrangement joins TRBV12-3 or TRBV12-4 to TRBJ1-5; no definite D call. V shed 0 bases and J shed 5 bases, with 11 bases lying between them. This CDR3 is built from 15 residues. CDR3 bases: TGTGCCAGCAGTTTAGCAGGGAGGGTGGATCAGCCCCAGCATTTT. Its translation: CASSLAGRVDQPQHF.

J is TRBJ2-5 and V is TRBV20-1; D ambiguous. This CDR3 comprises 14 residues. Per germline, CDR1 DFQATT and CDR2 SNEGSKA (reference sequence). V lost 0 bases to trimming and J lost 4 bases, with 12 bases between them. The CDR3 region is CSARDTQERETQYF. CDR3 nucleotide sequence: TGCAGTGCTAGAGATACGCAGGAAAGAGAGACCCAGTACTTC.

This chain uses TRBV6-1 with TRBJ1-5, with 7 bases matching TRBD1. V dropped 5 bases and J dropped 3; count of bases not matched to a gene: 4. The germline CDR1 and CDR2 sequences are MNHNS and SASEGT. The length of the CDR3 is 14 residues. CDR3 in amino acids: CASSYRGSNQPQHF. The CDR3 nucleotides read TGTGCCAGCAGTTACAGGGGATCCAATCAGCCCCAGCATTTT.

The chain carries TRBV29-1 and TRBJ1-1; D is ambiguous. Trimming shortened V by 3 bases and J by 4 bases, and 18 bases separated the two germline ends. The CDR3 is 15 residues long. Germline-derived CDR1 and CDR2 are SQVTM and ANQGSEA. In DNA form, the CDR3 reads TGCAGCGTTGAGGAAGGCATTGGAGGCGTCACTGAAGCTTTCTTT. Residues: CSVEEGIGGVTEAFF.

The CDR3 loop is CASSLFRLRTPANTGELFF. In nucleotides, the CDR3 is TGTGCCAGCAGCTTATTTCGATTACGGACCCCAGCGAACACCGGGGAGCTGTTTTTT. The genes are TRBV7-2 and TRBJ2-2; D uncertain. This CDR3 is 19 amino acids long. The germline V gene has CDR1 SGHTA and CDR2 FQGNSA. The V end was cut by 2 bases, the J end by 0 bases, with 19 bases between. The full variable domain, rest sourced from reference TRBV7-2 and TRBJ2-2, is GAGVSQSPSNKVTEKGKDVELRCDPISGHTALYWYRQSLGQGLEFLIYFQGNSAPDKSGLPSDRFSAERTGGSVSTLTIQRTQQEDSAVYLCASSLFRLRTPANTGELFFGEGSRLTVL.

This clonotype has only a few counts. CDR3 in DNA: TGTGCCAGCAGCCATCTAGCCGGGGGAACCGGGGAGCTGTTTTTT. This translates into CASSHLAGGTGELFF. The rearrangement joins TRBV3-1 to TRBJ2-2; D is perhaps TRBD2 (6 bases). Trimming removed 3 bases from V and 5 bases from J, with 13 bases in between. This CDR3 is built from 15 residues. The germline V gene encodes CDR1 LGHDT and CDR2 YNNKEL (reference sequence). The full variable domain, rest sourced from reference TRBV3-1 and TRBJ2-2, is DTAVSQTPKYLVTQMGNDKSIKCEQNLGHDTMYWYKQDSKKFLKIMFSYNNKELIINETVPNRFSPKSPDKAHLNLHINSLELGDSAVYFCASSHLAGGTGELFFGEGSRLTVL.

This sequence joins TRBV14 and TRBJ2-3; D is unresolved. The V gene's germline CDR1 is SGHDN and CDR2 FVKESK. V lost 0 bases to trimming and J lost 4 bases, with 20 bases between them. The CDR3 loop spans 18 amino acids. CDR3 coding DNA: TGTGCCAGCAGCCAAGAAGAGGAAGTAGTTTTATCGCCAGATACGCAGTATTTT. As protein: CASSQEEEVVLSPDTQYF. The whole variable domain, remainder taken from reference TRBV14 and TRBJ2-3, is EAGVTQFPSHSVIEKGQTVTLRCDPISGHDNLYWYRRVMGKEIKFLLHFVKESKQDESGMPNNRFLAERTGGTYSTLKVQPAELEDSGVYFCASSQEEEVVLSPDTQYFGPGTRLTVL.

The chain recombines TRBV7-6 with TRBJ2-1; a possible D gene is TRBD2 (5 bases). CDR1 and CDR2 (germline): SGHVS, FNYEAQ. This CDR3 has 15 residues. V shed 0 bases and J shed 13 bases, with 19 bases lying between them. CDR3 protein: CASSLAPRFRGNQFF. The DNA of the CDR3 is TGTGCCAGCAGCTTAGCCCCCCGTTTCCGGGGAAATCAGTTCTTC.

This clonotype occurred a few times. One junction end does not reproduce the germline sequence, and a read error may be involved. The chain couples TRBV20-1 to TRBJ2-2; either TRBD1 or TRBD2 may fit D (5 bases each). The CDR3 is made up of 16 amino acids. The germline V gene has CDR1 DFQATT and CDR2 SNEGSKA (reference sequence). The CDR3 loop is CSARDKAGTNTAELFF. CDR3 nucleotides: TGCAGTGCTAGAGATAAGGCAGGGACGAACACCGCGGAGCTGTTTTTT.

This clonotype has only a few counts. This chain uses TRBV5-1 with TRBJ1-1, with 11 bases that match TRBD1. The CDR3 consists of 16 residues. V lost 4 bases, J lost 4 bases, and 9 bases stayed unmatched. CDR1 and CDR2 (germline): SGHRS, YFSETQ. The CDR3: CASSVGQGAILTEAFF. DNA for the CDR3: TGCGCCAGCAGCGTTGGACAGGGGGCGATACTCACTGAAGCTTTCTTT.

The V call is TRBV4-3, the J call TRBJ2-3, with D possibly called TRBD1 or TRBD2 (6 bases each). Germline CDR1 is LGHNA and CDR2 is YSLEER. V gave up 1 base and J gave up 6 bases, with 14 bases separating them. This CDR3 has 15 amino acids. CDR3 protein: CASSQGKRGLDTQYF. The DNA of the CDR3 is TGCGCCAGCAGCCAAGGAAAACGGGGGCTGGATACGCAGTATTTT.

This clonotype was picked up a small number of times. The chain couples TRBV7-8 to TRBJ2-7, with a possible D match to TRBD1 (5 bases). This CDR3 spans 14 amino acids. The germline V gene has CDR1 SGHVS and CDR2 FQNEAQ. The V gene lost 5 bases and the J gene lost 4 bases, with 15 bases spanning the gap. The chain's CDR3 is CASSGQGNLYEQYV. DNA for the CDR3: TGTGCCAGCAGCGGGCAGGGAAATTTATACGAGCAGTACGTC.

The chain has TRBV5-1 and TRBJ2-1; D may be TRBD1 (6 bases). This CDR3 is 15 amino acids long. Germline CDR1 and CDR2: SGHRS and YFSETQ. Trimming removed 0 bases from V and 5 bases from J, with 12 bases in between. The CDR3 DNA sequence: TGCGCCAGCAGCTTGGAAAGTTCAGGGGACAATGAGCAGTTCTTC. Translation gives CASSLESSGDNEQFF.

This clonotype was counted a few times. The CDR3, as DNA: TGCAGTGCTAGAGATAGTCCATATAGCAATCAGCCCCAGCATTTT. Its protein is CSARDSPYSNQPQHF. The chain is built from TRBV20-1 and TRBJ1-5; D gene ambiguous. This CDR3 is 15 amino acids long. V was clipped by 0 bases and J by 0 bases, with 9 bases between them. CDR1 DFQATT and CDR2 SNEGSKA come from the germline V gene (reference sequence).

The J gene is TRBJ2-1, the V gene TRBV2, with 8 bases identical to TRBD2. The CDR3 spans 14 residues. J gave up 7 bases and V 1 base, and 3 bases lay outside the gene matches. Germline V gene lookup returns CDR1 SNHLY and CDR2 FYNNEI. The CDR3 protein is CASSEGERGNEQFF. The CDR3 coding sequence is TGTGCCAGCAGTGAAGGGGAGCGGGGGAATGAGCAGTTCTTC.

This clonotype came up a few times. This rearrangement joins TRBV4-1 to TRBJ2-1; TRBD1 matches 9 bases. The CDR3 loop spans 16 amino acids. V shed 0 bases and J 14 bases; nucleotides not matched to a gene: 14. Germline assignment: CDR1 MGHRA and CDR2 YSYEKL. CDR3: CASSQDWMSRRTGEFF. The CDR3 coding sequence is TGCGCCAGCAGCCAAGATTGGATGTCTAGACGGACAGGGGAGTTCTTC.

This clonotype came up a few times. The chain links TRBV12-3 or TRBV12-4 to TRBJ2-1; D gene ambiguous. The CDR3 has 13 amino acids. V shed 3 bases and J shed 10 bases, with 13 bases lying between them. The CDR3, as DNA: TGTGCCAGCAGTTTTGGTTCCAGGAACGAGCAGTTCTTC. Its protein is CASSFGSRNEQFF.

The rearrangement links TRBV7-3 to TRBJ2-2, with D uncertain. Germline V gene sequence: CDR1 SGHTA, CDR2 FQGTGA. This CDR3 is 14 amino acids long. Between the trimmed V and J ends, which lost 5 bases and 5 bases, there was a span of 12 bases. This CDR3 reads CASSLSVPTGELFF. Written as DNA, the CDR3 is TGTGCCAGCAGCCTATCCGTCCCAACCGGGGAGCTGTTTTTT.

In this sample, this clonotype turned up many times. The rearrangement uses TRBV6-4 and TRBJ2-1; 8 nucleotides align to TRBD2. Germline V gives CDR1 MRHNA, CDR2 SNTAGT. With V trimmed by 5 bases and J by 5 bases, 8 bases remained unmatched. CDR3 length: 15 residues. This chain's CDR3 is CASSPFGGANNEQFF. CDR3 DNA sequence: TGTGCCAGCAGTCCCTTCGGGGGGGCTAACAATGAGCAGTTCTTC.

The chain recombines TRBV5-1 with TRBJ1-6; D is unclear. The V end was cut by 1 base, the J end by 10 bases, with 18 bases between. CDR1 is SGHRS and CDR2 is YFSETQ in the germline V gene. This CDR3 contains 16 residues. CDR3 protein: CASSLNFVELGSPLHF. The CDR3 nucleotides read TGCGCCAGCAGCTTGAATTTCGTTGAGTTAGGATCACCCCTCCACTTT. The whole variable domain, remainder taken from reference TRBV5-1 and TRBJ1-6, is KAGVTQTPRYLIKTRGQQVTLSCSPISGHRSVSWYQQTPGQGLQFLFEYFSETQRNKGNFPGRFSGRQFSNSRSEMNVSTLELGDSALYLCASSLNFVELGSPLHFGNGTRLTVT.

The rearrangement links TRBV15 to TRBJ2-1; D not certain. Germline V gives CDR1 LNHNV, CDR2 YYDKDF (reference sequence). Trimming left V 1 base short and J 8 bases short, with 3 bases between. The CDR3 runs 11 residues. The CDR3 spells CATSRGDEQFF. The CDR3 DNA reads as TGTGCCACCAGCAGAGGCGATGAGCAGTTCTTC. Combining the CDR3 with reference TRBV15 and TRBJ2-1 gives the whole variable domain DAMVIQNPRYQVTQFGKPVTLSCSQTLNHNVMYWYQQKSSQAPKLLFHYYDKDFNNEADTPDNFQSRRPNTSFCFLDIRSPGLGDTAMYLCATSRGDEQFFGPGTRLTVL.

V usage is TRBV15 and J usage is TRBJ1-4; D is unclear. The CDR3 loop spans 14 amino acids. V was clipped by 1 base and J by 5 bases, with 8 bases between them. Germline V gene sequence: CDR1 LNHNV, CDR2 YYDKDF (reference sequence). For the CDR3, the DNA is TGTGCCACCAGCAGAGGACGCGCGAATGAAAAACTGTTTTTT. Its protein product is CATSRGRANEKLFF.

V gene TRBV7-2 combines with J gene TRBJ2-2; 7 bases are shared with TRBD2. CDR1 SGHTA and CDR2 FQGNSA come from the germline V gene. This CDR3 spans 15 amino acids. The V and J ends lost 4 bases and 3 bases, in that order; junction bases with no gene match: 5. The CDR3 DNA follows: TGTGCCAGCAGCTCGGGGAGGGTTTACACCGGGGAGCTGTTTTTT. Translation gives CASSSGRVYTGELFF. Using reference TRBV7-2 and TRBJ2-2 for the parts outside the CDR3, the full variable domain is GAGVSQSPSNKVTEKGKDVELRCDPISGHTALYWYRQSLGQGLEFLIYFQGNSAPDKSGLPSDRFSAERTGGSVSTLTIQRTQQEDSAVYLCASSSGRVYTGELFFGEGSRLTVL.

This clonotype has more than one count but fewer than ten. This chain links TRBV5-6 with TRBJ1-2; unclear D gene. Germline CDR1 SGHDT, CDR2 YYEEEE. V was trimmed by 9 bases and J by 2 bases, leaving 17 bases between them. The CDR3 is 14 residues long. The CDR3 is CATTAWVGNYGYTF. CDR3 nucleotide sequence: TGTGCCACCACAGCTTGGGTGGGGAACTATGGCTACACCTTC.